These T cell receptor beta chains were read from a single sample in a study of beta chain features in type 1 diabetes. Sequenced by immunoSEQ multiplex PCR; TCRdb stores in-frame clones only, minus some. In the table there are 400,000 to 500,000 clones, approximately 14% of which are singletons. The sequenced sample consisted of naive CD4+ T cells from blood. The receptor set was obtained from a man aged 25-45 years in good health. Both conserved end residues are part of each CDR3. Each record gives: D gene, V gene, clone size, J gene, CDR3 DNA, CDR3 protein. The D gene is left open where the match is weak. Not all rows give a size; the values are once, few, many and, for expanded clones, a class.

D: .; V: TRBV6-5; size: few; J: TRBJ2-1; DNA: TGTGCCAGCAGTCGGGACTCTGAGCAGTTCTTC; CDR3: CASSRDSEQFF
D: .; V: TRBV5-1; size: .; J: TRBJ2-6; DNA: TGCGCCAGCAGCTTAGCGGATCCTGGGGCCAACGTCCTGACTTTC; CDR3: CASSLADPGANVLTF
D: .; V: TRBV13; size: few; J: TRBJ2-1; DNA: TGTGCCAGCAGCCTACCCAACCACAATGAGCAGTTCTTC; CDR3: CASSLPNHNEQFF
D: .; V: TRBV25-1; size: few; J: TRBJ1-5; DNA: TGTGCCAGCAGTGGGCCAGGGGGCAATCAGCCCCAGCATTTT; CDR3: CASSGPGGNQPQHF
D: .; V: TRBV13; size: many; J: TRBJ2-1; DNA: TGTGCCAGCAGCCGGACTGGGACCTACAATGAGCAGTTCTTC; CDR3: CASSRTGTYNEQFF
D: TRBD1; V: TRBV29-1; size: .; J: TRBJ2-7; DNA: TGCAGCGTCAGACAGGGATCCTACGAGCAGTACTTC; CDR3: CSVRQGSYEQYF
D: .; V: TRBV30; size: few; J: TRBJ2-5; DNA: TGTGCCTGGATTGGAGTGGGAGGGGGAGAGACCCAGTACTTC; CDR3: CAWIGVGGGETQYF
D: .; V: TRBV2; size: .; J: TRBJ2-3; DNA: TGTGCCAGCAGTGATAGGCTACCTAGTAAGAATACGCAGTATTTT; CDR3: CASSDRLPSKNTQYF
D: .; V: TRBV5-6; size: .; J: TRBJ2-4; DNA: TGTGCCAGCAGCAGACAGGTAGCCAAAAACATTCAGTACTTC; CDR3: CASSRQVAKNIQYF
D: TRBD2; V: TRBV19; size: .; J: TRBJ2-1; DNA: TGTGCCAGTAGCATTAGCGGGAGGGCCGGAAATGAGCAGTTCTTC; CDR3: CASSISGRAGNEQFF
D: .; V: TRBV7-6; size: .; J: TRBJ2-3; DNA: TGTGCCAGCAGCGGAGGCCGGAGCACAGATACGCAGTATTTT; CDR3: CASSGGRSTDTQYF
D: TRBD1; V: TRBV10-3; size: .; J: TRBJ2-4; DNA: TGTGCCATCAGTGAGTCAGACAGGGTAGAGACAAAAAACATTCAGTACTTC; CDR3: CAISESDRVETKNIQYF
D: TRBD2; V: TRBV6-6; size: .; J: TRBJ2-5; DNA: TGTGCCAGCAGTTACGTTGGGACTAGCAAAGAGACCCAGTACTTC; CDR3: CASSYVGTSKETQYF
D: TRBD1; V: TRBV29-1; size: .; J: TRBJ1-1; DNA: TGCAGCGTTGAAGATCGGGCCAGGGGGCGGCAAGAAGCTTTCTTT; CDR3: CSVEDRARGRQEAFF
D: TRBD1; V: TRBV9; size: few; J: TRBJ2-7; DNA: TGTGCCAGCAGCGCGGGACAGGACTACGAGCAGTACTTC; CDR3: CASSAGQDYEQYF
D: TRBD1; V: TRBV25-1; size: .; J: TRBJ2-2; DNA: TGTGCCAGCAGAAGACAGACAGGGGGCACCGGGGAGCTGTTTTTT; CDR3: CASRRQTGGTGELFF
D: .; V: TRBV5-1; size: .; J: TRBJ2-3; DNA: TGCGCCAGCAGCCCGGACAGTAGCACAGATACGCAGTATTTT; CDR3: CASSPDSSTDTQYF
D: .; V: TRBV10-3; size: .; J: TRBJ1-1; DNA: TGTGCCATCAGTGAGCTAAGAAACACTGAAGCTTTCTTT; CDR3: CAISELRNTEAFF
D: .; V: TRBV6-1; size: .; J: TRBJ2-3; DNA: TGTGCCAGCAGTCTAGGAGGGCCAGATACGCAGTATTTT; CDR3: CASSLGGPDTQYF
D: .; V: TRBV2; size: few; J: TRBJ2-3; DNA: TGTGCCAGCAGTGAAGCTCCGCGGGGCACAGATACGCAGTATTTT; CDR3: CASSEAPRGTDTQYF
D: .; V: TRBV29-1; size: few; J: TRBJ2-3; DNA: TGCAGCGTTGTAGGGGGGCAGGTCGCAGATACGCAGTATTTT; CDR3: CSVVGGQVADTQYF
D: .; V: TRBV5-4; size: .; J: TRBJ1-1; DNA: TGTGCCAGCAGCGCGGTCGTCGGGGAGAACACTGAAGCTTTCTTT; CDR3: CASSAVVGENTEAFF
D: .; V: TRBV7-2; size: few; J: TRBJ2-3; DNA: TGTGCCAGCAGCCCAGGAGGGGGGGCCACAGATACGCAGTATTTT; CDR3: CASSPGGGATDTQYF
D: TRBD2; V: TRBV5-4; size: .; J: TRBJ2-2; DNA: TGTGCCAGCAGGTCTGGACTAGCGGGAGGATCCCCGAACACCGGGGAGCTGTTTTTT; CDR3: CASRSGLAGGSPNTGELFF
D: .; V: TRBV28; size: .; J: TRBJ1-2; DNA: TGTGCCAGCAGTTTAGAGACAGGCACCTATGGCTACACCTTC; CDR3: CASSLETGTYGYTF
D: .; V: TRBV7-6; size: few; J: TRBJ2-1; DNA: TGTGCCAGCGGGATCTTCGATGAGCAGTTCTTC; CDR3: CASGIFDEQFF
D: .; V: TRBV7-2; size: .; J: TRBJ2-3; DNA: TGTGCCAGCAGCTCCGCCTTAGGTGGCACAGATACGCAGTATTTT; CDR3: CASSSALGGTDTQYF
D: .; V: TRBV11-2; size: few; J: TRBJ2-4; DNA: TGTGCCAGCAGCTTTGCAGGGTCGAACATTCAGTACTTC; CDR3: CASSFAGSNIQYF
D: .; V: TRBV7-2; size: few; J: TRBJ2-2; DNA: TGTGCCAGCAGCGCCAGGACAGCCGCGAACACCGGGGAGCTGTTTTTT; CDR3: CASSARTAANTGELFF
D: .; V: TRBV19; size: .; J: TRBJ2-3; DNA: TGTGCCAGTAGTATAGTGTCAGATACGCAGTATTTT; CDR3: CASSIVSDTQYF
D: .; V: TRBV10-3; size: few; J: TRBJ2-5; DNA: TGTGCCACGAACGATTCTCCCAAAGAGACCCAGTACTTC; CDR3: CATNDSPKETQYF
D: TRBD1; V: TRBV29-1; size: few; J: TRBJ2-1; DNA: TGCAGCGTTGACGGGACAGGTATTCACAATGAGCAGTTCTTC; CDR3: CSVDGTGIHNEQFF
D: TRBD2; V: TRBV18; size: few; J: TRBJ2-1; DNA: TGTGCCAGCTCACCGTTCCCCAGCGGGGTTAGCAATGAGCAGTTCTTC; CDR3: CASSPFPSGVSNEQFF
D: TRBD1; V: TRBV14; size: .; J: TRBJ1-2; DNA: TGTGCCAGCAGCCAAGATAAAGACAGGGGCTATGGCTACACCTTC; CDR3: CASSQDKDRGYGYTF
D: TRBD1; V: TRBV9; size: .; J: TRBJ2-1; DNA: TGTGCCAGCAGCTCCCCTCCGGGACAGGGCTACAATGAGCAGTTCTTC; CDR3: CASSSPPGQGYNEQFF
D: .; V: TRBV4-1; size: .; J: TRBJ2-6; DNA: TGCGCCAGCAGCCCGATCTCTCCTGACGGGGGGCAAGGCTCTGGGGCCAACGTCCTGACTTTC; CDR3: CASSPISPDGGQGSGANVLTF
D: TRBD2; V: TRBV19; size: few; J: TRBJ2-1; DNA: TGTGCCAGTAGTCCACCCGGGACTAGCCCCTCCTACAATGAGCAGTTCTTC; CDR3: CASSPPGTSPSYNEQFF
D: .; V: TRBV2; size: .; J: TRBJ1-2; DNA: TGTGCCAGCAGTGAAGGCAGCCGCTATGGCTACACCTTC; CDR3: CASSEGSRYGYTF